These T cell receptor beta chains were read from a single sample in a study of graft-versus-host responses after intestinal transplantation. Clones were sequenced by immunoSEQ multiplex PCR, and TCRdb holds only the in-frame ones, with some missing. The data hold roughly 90,000 clones, with around 93% observed a single time. Antigen specificity for these receptors is unknown. The input for sequencing was unstimulated CD4+ T cells sorted from spleen or lymph node cells, taken before transplant. The receptors stem from a human donor who was the organ donor for an intestinal transplant. The CDR3 runs from the conserved cysteine through the conserved F or W. Clone size is not always given. Where it is, it says once, few, many or a class for expanded clones.

CDR3,V,size
CASSRTGGFYEQYF,TRBV5-1,NA
CAISRDRATYEQYF,TRBV10-3,NA
CASSSDGVGAKNIQYF,TRBV5-1,NA
CASNNGGAADTQYF,TRBV7-9,NA
CASSLEGRGKVLNTEAFF,TRBV7-8,NA
CASSSRDRGFNSPLHF,TRBV7-2,NA
CASIETGDSPLHF,TRBV6-6,NA
CASSQTSGRSYEQYF,TRBV5-1,NA
CASSLVASLYNEQFF,TRBV7-2,NA
CASSLTGLNTEAFF,TRBV5-1,NA
CASSLDPSWYTEAFF,TRBV11-2,NA
CASTRTHIRGGAYEQYF,TRBV19,NA
CASSPSSLNQPQHF,TRBV19,NA
CASSIWTGNREKLFF,TRBV5-8,NA
CASREQGGWTDTQYF,TRBV2,NA
CASSQATRQPQHF,TRBV4-1,NA
CASSLVQGFGNTIYF,TRBV18,NA
CASSYSQAGVAYEQYF,TRBV6-5,NA
CASSLVLLKDTQYF,TRBV5-1,NA
CASSPGPSLDRYEQFF,TRBV7-6,NA
CASSYWGVNEQYF,TRBV6-6,few
CASSLAGLGSYEQYF,TRBV5-4,few
CASSETELKLFF,TRBV9,NA
CASSYVLAYNEQFF,TRBV6-6,NA
CASSLKRQGVGETQYF,TRBV5-1,NA
CASSNRGLGEAFF,TRBV6-1,NA
CASSKTGTSGYTF,TRBV6-5,NA
CASSTDRVNEQFF,TRBV5-1,NA
CLSGTSFDEQFF,TRBV28,NA
CAWSRGGVGSYEQYF,TRBV30,NA
CASPRDRGKTNYGYTF,TRBV6-4,NA
CSLGTSGAYNEQFF,TRBV29-1,once
CASSYSSSGASYEQYF,TRBV6-5,NA
CASSLGLAGAYEQYF,TRBV5-1,NA
CASSFRGFGANVLTF,TRBV7-2,NA
CASSFLAGGIYEQYF,TRBV7-2,NA
CASSVNQPQHF,TRBV5-8,NA
CASSVGTLSSYNEQFF,TRBV9,NA
CASSLQAGQGFNEQFF,TRBV28,NA
CASSQDFVADTQYF,TRBV4-1,NA
CASSLDEAGGPETQYF,TRBV7-2,NA
CASSLRDRVETQYF,TRBV5-1,NA
CASSEGTSNTIYF,TRBV9,NA
CASSIRGAGKNIQYF,TRBV28,once
CASSPGSSNQPQHF,TRBV28,NA
CAGSLSRDKNSPLHF,TRBV18,NA
CASSYSQGTPYEQYF,TRBV6-5,NA
CASSLTGASGNTIYF,TRBV5-1,few
CASSPNPQGAGETQYF,TRBV18,NA
CASSVRGQGTQPQHF,TRBV2,NA